This TCR beta chain was obtained from a study of blood T cell repertoires in COVID-19 (dated by TCRdb to 2020 to 2021). Study-wide context: Samples covering the acute and convalescent phases of COVID-19 were provided by collaborators in the United States, Italy and Spain. The material from the prospective study consisted of cDNA or gDNA derived from T cells, B-cell-depleted T cells, or PBMCs. Deeply sampled blood TCRbeta repertoires from subjects exposed to, actively infected with, or recovered from COVID-19 were included in the dataset. A freely available public database, intended as a resource for researchers studying the immune response to SARS-CoV-2, is where the repertoires were released. The samples were drawn from the first 160 participants of the ongoing ImmuneRACE study and from about 1,200 subjects provided by 6 global collaborators. A de-identified subject ID, COVID-19 status, age in years and sex were almost always included in the sample metadata. HLA class I and class II types, where available, came from metadata supplied by the sample provider rather than from assay-based typing.

Collaborating institutions collected whole blood in K2EDTA tubes following their own protocols. For TCRbeta analysis, collaborators shipped samples as frozen whole blood, isolated PBMCs, or DNA extracted from either of those sample types. TCRbeta CDR3 regions were amplified from genomic DNA by means of the immunoSEQ Assay, a bias-controlled multiplex PCR. In the original analysis: Nucleated cell counts per sample were estimated from amplification of reference gene primers within the assay. Sequence reads were collapsed and filtered to measure the absolute abundance of every unique TCRbeta CDR3 rearrangement. Productive Simpson clonality was computed per sample as the square root of Simpson's diversity index over productive rearrangements. TCRdb provides this immuneACCESS table in a form limited to in-frame rearrangements. Some clones are lacking; in checked studies, under half of them reflect an unresolved V gene, and why the rest are absent is not known. D and trimming were read from the DNA, whereas the V and J calls and clone size are those reported in that table. In all, the sample holds tens of thousands of clones, and more than 70% of those were seen once. The ten largest clones capture about 25% of the sample.

According to the germline V gene (reference sequence), CDR1 reads GTSNPN and CDR2 reads SVGIG. The CDR3 holds 10 amino acids from the cysteine to the phenylalanine. Just CDR3 DNA is preserved here, 30 bases in frame from base 1. What the authors observed across the whole study: The amount of clinical and demographic metadata varied by source and participant and was provided uncurated.

This clone has a handful of counts. This clone's antigen is unknown. The sample holds no much larger clone one base away, and base qualities are not on file. The TCR originated in a human donor in a cohort sampled during active COVID-19. The sequenced sample was peripheral blood. The sequence is built from TRBV30 and TRBJ2-7; 8 bases in between match TRBD2. The DNA reads as follows: TGTGCTCGGGGGGGGACCGAGCAGTACTTC. It specifies CARGGTEQYF.